This T cell receptor beta chain was identified during a study of blood T cells in healthy people across ages. V was clipped by 4 bases and J by 5 bases, with 15 bases between them. CDR3 length: 14 amino acids. Looked up from germline, CDR1 is SGHNT and CDR2 is YYREEE (reference sequence). A note on this clonotype: Antigen unknown.

The authors drew about 9.5 milliliters of peripheral blood from each donor. A sample-barcoded 5' primer and a J-beta primer mix were used in a second PCR of about 6 to 11 cycles. The template-switch adaptor, which had 12 random nucleotides, put a tag on each cDNA molecule. Individual samples furnished no less than 2.5 million CDR3-containing paired-end reads apiece. TCRdb recomputed calls from the 5' RACE reads with MiXCR, one row per CDR3 protein. The sample gives about 1.7 million distinct CDR3 sequences, roughly 27% of which show up once; 7.7% is in the top ten. Points from the study as a whole: Older age went with lower TCR beta diversity per million T cells, in a roughly linear way.

This chain uses TRBV5-4 with TRBJ1-1; weak D call: TRBD1 (6 bases). The TCR comes from a woman younger than 45 in good health. The sequencing sample was made of blood. The CDR3 coding sequence is TGTGCCAGCAGCCCTAGGTCGGGGGCGACTGAAGCTTTCTTT. It translates to CASSPRSGATEAFF.